What follows are 17 T cell receptor beta chains derived from one specimen sequenced in a study of blood T cell repertoires in COVID-19. Clones were sequenced by immunoSEQ multiplex PCR, and TCRdb holds only the in-frame ones, with some missing. Here the sample spans hundreds of thousands of clones, roughly 90% being singletons. The material sequenced was PBMCs or T cells enriched from blood (not recorded which). These receptor sequences come from a young woman with acute COVID-19.

The chain carries TRBV11-2 and TRBJ1-1, with no clear D. The V end was cut by 3 bases, the J end by 0 bases, with 17 bases between. The CDR3 consists of 17 residues. Per the germline V gene, CDR1 is SGHAT and CDR2 is FQNNGV. CDR3 sequence (DNA): TGTGCCAGCAGCTTCCCCGCGGAGCACCCTATGAACACTGAAGCTTTCTTT. Translation: CASSFPAEHPMNTEAFF.

The rearrangement joins TRBV5-6 to TRBJ2-7; D remains ambiguous. CDR3 length equals 15 residues. Germline V gene sequence: CDR1 SGHDT, CDR2 YYEEEE. Trimming removed 1 base from V and 1 base from J, with 12 bases in between. The CDR3 bases are TGTGCCAGCAGCTTGACGCCGGCAGGTTCCTACGAGCAGTACTTC. Protein product: CASSLTPAGSYEQYF.

This clone was found once. J is TRBJ2-4 and V is TRBV5-6; a possible D gene is TRBD1 (5 bases). Germline V gene data show CDR1 as SGHDT and CDR2 as YYEEEE. Trimming stripped 1 base from V and 6 bases from J, with 14 bases between. This CDR3 spans 15 amino acids. The CDR3 here is CASSLRQFLGNIQYF. The CDR3 coding sequence is TGTGCCAGCAGCTTGCGACAGTTTCTAGGAAACATTCAGTACTTC.

The chain is built from TRBV11-2 and TRBJ2-2, with D hard to call. Trimming cost V 3 bases and J 3 bases, with 11 bases left between them. Germline values: CDR1 SGHAT, CDR2 FQNNGV. The CDR3 extends over 15 amino acids. CDR3 region: CASSFLRLDTGELFF. The CDR3 bases are TGTGCCAGCAGCTTCTTGAGGCTAGACACCGGGGAGCTGTTTTTT.

J is TRBJ2-7 and V is TRBV6-5; TRBD2 agrees at 7 bases. Germline CDR1 reads MNHEY; CDR2 reads SVGAGI. The V segment lost 7 bases and the J segment 2 bases; nucleotides outside the gene matches: 11. The CDR3 is made up of 15 amino acids. CDR3 loop: CASIMISGAPYEQYF. CDR3 in DNA: TGTGCCAGCATCATGATAAGCGGGGCTCCCTACGAGCAGTACTTC.

The count of this clone is one. The CDR3 DNA reads as TGTGCCAGCAGCCCGGATTTGGGGACAAAGGGGGAAAAACTGTTTTTT. Its translation: CASSPDLGTKGEKLFF. V gene TRBV7-6 combines with J gene TRBJ1-4; D might be TRBD1 (6 bases). V lost 5 bases and J 8 bases, leaving 21 bases between the germline ends. The CDR3 runs 16 residues. The germline gives CDR1 SGHVS, CDR2 FNYEAQ.

The gene calls are TRBV7-2 and TRBJ1-3; D ambiguous. The CDR3 sequence is 15 residues long. Trimming left V 1 base short and J 2 bases short, with 9 bases between. Per germline, CDR1 SGHTA and CDR2 FQGNSA. In DNA, the CDR3 is TGTGCCAGCAGCTTAGTGTGGGGAGCTGGAAACACCATATATTTT. Translating gives CASSLVWGAGNTIYF. Full variable domain (missing parts from reference TRBV7-2 and TRBJ1-3): GAGVSQSPSNKVTEKGKDVELRCDPISGHTALYWYRQSLGQGLEFLIYFQGNSAPDKSGLPSDRFSAERTGGSVSTLTIQRTQQEDSAVYLCASSLVWGAGNTIYFGEGSWLTVV.

V and J are TRBV4-3 and TRBJ2-7; 8 bases are shared with TRBD1. Germline-derived CDR1 and CDR2 are LGHNA and YSLEER. The V segment lost 3 bases and the J segment 3 bases; nucleotides outside the gene matches: 1. The CDR3 is made up of 13 amino acids. The CDR3 DNA reads as TGCGCCAGCAGCCACGACAGGGGCTACGAGCAGTACTTC. Its translation: CASSHDRGYEQYF.

This rearrangement joins TRBV7-9 to TRBJ2-2; D unresolved. Germline loops: CDR1 SEHNR, CDR2 FQNEAQ (reference sequence). V was shortened by 1 base and J by 6 bases, with 9 bases between the two germline ends. The CDR3 totals 14 residues. CDR3 DNA: TGTGCCAGCAGCTTAGGTCGAGATCCCGGGGAGCTGTTTTTT. Translating it yields CASSLGRDPGELFF.

This clone was seen only once. The V call is TRBV5-1, the J call TRBJ1-1; perhaps TRBD1 as D (6 bases). Deletions cut 5 bases from V and 3 bases from J, with 17 bases between. Looked up from germline, CDR1 is SGHRS and CDR2 is YFSETQ. CDR3 length: 15 residues. This chain's CDR3 is CASSIQQGRDTEAFF. DNA of the CDR3: TGCGCCAGCAGTATTCAACAGGGTCGGGACACTGAAGCTTTCTTT.

The V gene is TRBV19, the J gene TRBJ2-1; D possibly corresponds to TRBD2 (7 bases). CDR1 and CDR2 (germline): LNHDA, SQIVND (reference sequence). Trimming took off 5 bases at V and 3 bases at J, with 11 bases between the two ends. The CDR3 covers 14 residues. The CDR3 spells CASSLRGGYNEQFF. CDR3 DNA: TGTGCCAGTAGTCTTAGGGGGGGCTACAATGAGCAGTTCTTC.

This clone was picked up one time. The chain employs TRBV6-5 and TRBJ2-1, with TRBD2 as a possible D gene (5 bases). This CDR3 is built from 16 residues. Germline V gene lookup returns CDR1 MNHEY and CDR2 SVGAGI. The ends were cut back, 2 bases at V and 6 bases at J, with 17 bases in the middle. The CDR3 sequence is CASSYEGARNSNEQFF. CDR3 sequence (DNA): TGTGCCAGCAGTTACGAGGGTGCACGTAATAGCAATGAGCAGTTCTTC.

In its sample, this clone was seen once. The V gene is TRBV29-1, the J gene TRBJ2-2; 11 bases align to TRBD2. Germline V CDR1 and CDR2: SQVTM, ANQGSEA. J was trimmed by 0 bases and V by 6 bases; bases with no gene match: 9. There are 17 residues in the CDR3. The CDR3 sequence: CSVRTGTSGTNTGELFF. In nucleotides, the CDR3 is TGCAGCGTGAGAACCGGGACTAGCGGTACGAACACCGGGGAGCTGTTTTTT.

This CDR3 is CASSENRGYNSPLHF. DNA for the CDR3: TGTGCCAGCAGCGAGAACAGGGGTTATAATTCACCCCTCCACTTT. The chain recombines TRBV13 with TRBJ1-6; TRBD1 aligns across 7 bases. The CDR3 covers 15 residues. V dropped 5 bases and J dropped 4; count of bases not matched to a gene: 5. In germline, CDR1 is PRHDT, CDR2 FYEKMQ (reference sequence).

The CDR3 is CASSLVSGGPSYTDTQYF. DNA for the CDR3: TGTGCCAGCAGCTTGGTATCAGGGGGACCTAGTTACACAGATACGCAGTATTTT. The gene calls are TRBV5-5 and TRBJ2-3, with TRBD1 matching over 7 bases. J was trimmed by 2 bases and V by 0 bases; bases with no gene match: 12. The germline V gene encodes CDR1 SGHKS and CDR2 YYEKEE (reference sequence). The length of the CDR3 is 18 residues.

The rearrangement uses TRBV30 and TRBJ1-4, with TRBD1 matching over 10 bases. Germline CDR1 and CDR2: GTSNPN and SVGIG (reference sequence). The CDR3 consists of 14 residues. Germline trimming cut 2 bases from V and 5 bases from J; bases unmatched to any gene: 2. The CDR3 region is CAWSRTGGNEKLFF. DNA of the CDR3: TGTGCCTGGAGTCGGACAGGGGGAAATGAAAAACTGTTTTTT.

V is TRBV28 and J is TRBJ2-5; 8 bases agree with TRBD1. V dropped 5 bases and J dropped 3; count of bases not matched to a gene: 8. Germline CDR1 reads MDHEN; CDR2 reads SYDVKM. CDR3 size: 15 residues. The CDR3 sequence is CASSTQGQGKETQYF. Here the CDR3 DNA reads TGTGCCAGCAGTACACAAGGACAGGGCAAAGAGACCCAGTACTTC. The variable domain in full, completed from reference TRBV28 and TRBJ2-5, reads DVKVTQSSRYLVKRTGEKVFLECVQDMDHENMFWYRQDPGLGLRLIYFSYDVKMKEKGDIPEGYSVSREKKERFSLILESASTNQTSMYLCASSTQGQGKETQYFGPGTRLLVL.